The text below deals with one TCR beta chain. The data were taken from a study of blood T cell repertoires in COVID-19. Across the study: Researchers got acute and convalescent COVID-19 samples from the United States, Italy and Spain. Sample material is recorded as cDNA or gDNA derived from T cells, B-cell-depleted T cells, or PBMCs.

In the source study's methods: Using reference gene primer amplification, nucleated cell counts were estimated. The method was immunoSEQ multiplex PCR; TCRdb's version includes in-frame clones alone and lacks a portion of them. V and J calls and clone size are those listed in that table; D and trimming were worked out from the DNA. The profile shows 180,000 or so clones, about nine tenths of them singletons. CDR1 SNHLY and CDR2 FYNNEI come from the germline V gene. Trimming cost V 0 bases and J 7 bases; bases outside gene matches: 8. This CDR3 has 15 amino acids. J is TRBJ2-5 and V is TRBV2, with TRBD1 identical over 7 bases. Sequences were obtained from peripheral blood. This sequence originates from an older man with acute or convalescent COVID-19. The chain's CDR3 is CASSEAGQGEGTQYF. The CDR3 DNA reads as TGTGCCAGCAGTGAAGCCGGCCAGGGGGAAGGGACCCAGTACTTC.